What follows is one T cell receptor (beta chain) and its context. What it binds is not known. The data derive from a study of OX40 agonist ivuxolimab in advanced cancers. About the research overall: The study treated patients with ivuxolimab, an agonistic anti-OX40 (CD134) antibody. Mean age around 60 years, range 23 to 79; about 81% male.

General study points: Low levels of normalized T-cell clonal expansion also appeared in some nonresponders. Blood T cells, both CD4+ and CD8+, expanded clonally by week 6 at 0.1 to 3.0 mg/kg.

The CDR3 is 13 amino acids. The V and J ends lost 2 bases and 6 bases, in that order; junction bases with no gene match: 4. Germline values: CDR1 SGHTA, CDR2 FQGNSA. This table comes from immunoSEQ multiplex PCR, and its TCRdb copy is limited to in-frame clones, with some not included. The data show 40,000 to 50,000 clones, approximately 88% seen once. The receptor was derived from an adult with an advanced solid tumor such as melanoma, head and neck, liver or kidney cancer. The chain carries TRBV7-2 and TRBJ2-7; TRBD2 matches 7 bases. The sample in question was CD4+ or CD8+ T cells sorted from blood, obtained in a trial of the OX40 agonist ivuxolimab. The CDR3 DNA is TGTGCCAGCAGCTTAACGGGACTAAGCGAGCAGTACTTC. Its translation is CASSLTGLSEQYF.